This passage covers 14 T cell receptor beta chains from one sample sequenced in a study of radiotherapy plus CTLA-4 blockade in lung cancer (dated by TCRdb to 2016 to 2019). Receptor libraries were prepared by the immunoSEQ multiplex PCR assay. The immuneACCESS repertoire file appears here via TCRdb, limited to in-frame rearrangements. These files lack a portion of the clones; in checked studies, under half of the deficit traces to unresolved V genes, and the cause of the others is not known. The sample has 95,000 to 150,000 clones on record, 75% to 90% of them singletons. The leading ten clones occupy just under 7% of the sample. Sequenced material: peripheral blood, taken from a patient treated with radiotherapy plus ipilimumab. The receptors derive from a human donor with non-small cell lung cancer that progressed on radiotherapy plus ipilimumab.

This clone was observed a handful of times. The gene calls are TRBV4-1 and TRBJ1-4; D is unclear. V lost 1 base to trimming and J lost 8 bases, with 11 bases between them. This CDR3 contains 14 residues. Germline lookup yields CDR1 MGHRA and CDR2 YSYEKL. The chain's CDR3 is CASSQVMSREKLFF. The CDR3 coding sequence is TGCGCCAGCAGCCAAGTAATGTCCCGAGAAAAACTGTTTTTT.

This clone was counted once. This sequence joins TRBV2 and TRBJ2-3, with 7 bases fitting TRBD1. V dropped 6 bases and J dropped 4; count of bases not matched to a gene: 7. The CDR3 is made up of 14 amino acids. Germline values: CDR1 SNHLY, CDR2 FYNNEI. CDR3 sequence: CASREQGPSDTQYF. Written as DNA, the CDR3 is TGTGCCAGCAGGGAACAGGGGCCCTCAGATACGCAGTATTTT. Supplemented by reference TRBV2 and TRBJ2-3, the full variable domain reads EPEVTQTPSHQVTQMGQEVILRCVPISNHLYFYWYRQILGQKVEFLVSFYNNEISEKSEIFDDQFSVERPDGSNFTLKIRSTKLEDSAMYFCASREQGPSDTQYFGPGTRLTVL.

The V call is TRBV5-1, the J call TRBJ1-3; TRBD1 is a possible D gene (5 bases). V shed 4 bases and J shed 2 bases, with 7 bases lying between them. CDR1 is SGHRS and CDR2 is YFSETQ in the germline V gene. The CDR3 totals 13 residues. The CDR3 nucleotides read TGCGCCAGCAGCCCGGGACCTGGAAACACCATATATTTT. The encoded protein is CASSPGPGNTIYF.

The genes are TRBV18 and TRBJ2-1; TRBD2 is a possible D gene (7 bases). Between the trimmed V and J ends, which lost 3 bases and 10 bases, there was a span of 19 bases. CDR1 and CDR2 (germline): KGHSH, LQKENI. The CDR3 runs 15 residues. The CDR3 spells CASSPDGGAIREQFF. In DNA form, the CDR3 reads TGTGCCAGCTCACCGGATGGGGGGGCCATTCGGGAGCAGTTCTTC.

V is TRBV7-2 and J is TRBJ2-7, with TRBD1 identical over 8 bases. Germline V gene data show CDR1 as SGHTA and CDR2 as FQGNSA. Trimming cost V 4 bases and J 3 bases; bases outside gene matches: 8. The CDR3 extends over 15 amino acids. The CDR3 protein is CASSSGDRSLYEQYF. The DNA for the CDR3 is TGTGCCAGCAGCTCAGGGGACAGGAGTCTCTACGAGCAGTACTTC. Together with reference TRBV7-2 and TRBJ2-7, the CDR3 gives the full variable domain: GAGVSQSPSNKVTEKGKDVELRCDPISGHTALYWYRQSLGQGLEFLIYFQGNSAPDKSGLPSDRFSAERTGGSVSTLTIQRTQQEDSAVYLCASSSGDRSLYEQYFGPGTRLTVT.

The rearrangement links TRBV30 to TRBJ1-1; 7 nucleotides line up with TRBD1. Germline V gene sequence: CDR1 GTSNPN, CDR2 SVGIG (reference sequence). This CDR3 has 15 residues. Losses at the gene ends were 4 bases for V and 1 base for J; bases not matched to a gene: 9. CDR3 region: CAWTKSGQRNTEAFF. CDR3 DNA: TGTGCCTGGACGAAATCGGGACAGAGGAACACTGAAGCTTTCTTT. Combining the CDR3 with reference TRBV30 and TRBJ1-1 gives the whole variable domain SQTIHQWPATLVQPVGSPLSLECTVEGTSNPNLYWYRQAAGRGLQLLFYSVGIGQISSEVPQNLSASRPQDRQFILSSKKLLLSDSGFYLCAWTKSGQRNTEAFFGQGTRLTVV.

This chain links TRBV5-1 with TRBJ1-3; tentative D call: TRBD1 (5 bases). The CDR3 totals 15 residues. In germline, CDR1 is SGHRS, CDR2 YFSETQ. The ends were cut back, 4 bases at V and 0 bases at J, with 11 bases in the middle. The chain's CDR3 is CASSPGLISGNTIYF. The CDR3 coding sequence is TGCGCCAGCAGCCCGGGACTGATCTCTGGAAACACCATATATTTT.

The genes are TRBV28 and TRBJ1-4; 8 bases map to TRBD1. Germline V gene lookup returns CDR1 MDHEN and CDR2 SYDVKM. The J segment lost 8 bases and the V segment lost 7 bases, leaving 6 bases of the junction unmatched. The CDR3 loop spans 13 amino acids. The CDR3 here is CASTGQGKEKLFF. In DNA, the CDR3 is TGTGCCAGCACTGGACAGGGAAAGGAAAAACTGTTTTTT.

The gene calls are TRBV5-4 and TRBJ1-1; 7 positions agree with TRBD1. This CDR3 spans 15 amino acids. V shed 5 bases and J 5 bases; nucleotides not matched to a gene: 12. CDR1 is SGHNT and CDR2 is YYREEE in the germline V gene (reference sequence). CDR3 nucleotide sequence: TGTGCCAGCAGTTCGAAACCAGGGGGTGGGACTGAAGCTTTCTTT. Translated, it gives CASSSKPGGGTEAFF.

This clone was recorded only once. V usage is TRBV9 and J usage is TRBJ2-3, with D possibly called TRBD1 or TRBD2 (5 bases each). V was pared by 4 bases and J by 1 base, with 19 bases between. This CDR3 is built from 17 residues. Germline assignment: CDR1 SGDLS and CDR2 YYNGEE. CDR3 DNA sequence: TGTGCCAGCAGCTTACAGTGGGGGATGCTGGGCACAGATACGCAGTATTTT. It is translated as CASSLQWGMLGTDTQYF.

V gene TRBV5-6 combines with J gene TRBJ2-7, with 12 bases lining up with TRBD2. CDR1 SGHDT and CDR2 YYEEEE come from the germline V gene. The CDR3 is 19 amino acids. Trimming cost V 4 bases and J 2 bases; bases outside gene matches: 16. The CDR3 DNA sequence: TGTGCCAGCAGCCTAGCGACTAGCGGGAGATTGATGGGCCCCTACGAGCAGTACTTC. It specifies CASSLATSGRLMGPYEQYF.

This clone was counted between two and nine times. The J gene is TRBJ1-5, the V gene TRBV4-1; tentatively, D is TRBD1 (6 bases). V gave up 0 bases and J gave up 6 bases, with 9 bases separating them. Germline CDR1 is MGHRA and CDR2 is YSYEKL. This CDR3 is 14 amino acids long. CDR3 residues: CASSQDGGRQPQHF. The CDR3 DNA follows: TGCGCCAGCAGCCAAGATGGGGGCCGTCAGCCCCAGCATTTT.

This chain connects TRBV4-1 to TRBJ1-4; TRBD1 matches 8 bases. CDR1 and CDR2 from the germline V gene are MGHRA and YSYEKL. After removal of 5 bases from V and 7 bases from J, the junction contained 6 bases not matched to a gene. This CDR3 contains 14 residues. This CDR3 reads CASSTGQGGEKLFF. CDR3 coding DNA: TGCGCCAGCAGCACTGGACAGGGAGGTGAAAAACTGTTTTTT.

The gene calls are TRBV9 and TRBJ2-3; D is unclear. Trimming shortened V by 0 bases and J by 7 bases, and 6 bases separated the two germline ends. CDR1 is SGDLS and CDR2 is YYNGEE in the germline V gene. The CDR3 runs 12 residues. CDR3: CASSVEPYTQYF. The CDR3 DNA follows: TGTGCCAGCAGCGTAGAGCCCTATACGCAGTATTTT.